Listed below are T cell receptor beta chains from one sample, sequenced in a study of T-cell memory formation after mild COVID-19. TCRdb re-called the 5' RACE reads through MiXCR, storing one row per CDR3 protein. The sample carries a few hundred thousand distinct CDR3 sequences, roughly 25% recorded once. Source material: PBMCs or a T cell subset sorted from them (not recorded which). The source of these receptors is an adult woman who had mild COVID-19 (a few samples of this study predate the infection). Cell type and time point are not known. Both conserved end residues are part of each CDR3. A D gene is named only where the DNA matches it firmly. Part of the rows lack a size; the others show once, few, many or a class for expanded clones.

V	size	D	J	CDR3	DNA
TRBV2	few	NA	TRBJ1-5	CASSENNFNQPQHF	TGTGCCAGCAGTGAAAACAATTTCAATCAGCCCCAGCATTTT
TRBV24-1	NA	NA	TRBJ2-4	CATSAPGSLQYF	TGTGCCACCAGTGCTCCGGGGAGCCTGCAGTACTTC
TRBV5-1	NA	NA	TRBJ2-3	CASSLAGTLVSGTQYF	TGCGCCAGCAGCTTGGCAGGGACCCTTGTTAGCGGTACGCAGTATTTT
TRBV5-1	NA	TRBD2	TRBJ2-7	CASSPSGASGGYEQYF	TGCGCCAGCAGCCCCTCCGGTGCTAGCGGGGGCTACGAGCAGTACTTC
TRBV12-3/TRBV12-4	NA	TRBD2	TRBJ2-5	CASSPSGSPETQYF	TGTGCCAGCAGCCCTAGCGGTAGCCCAGAGACCCAGTACTTC
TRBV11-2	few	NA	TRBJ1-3	CASSLEPGNTIYF	TGTGCCAGCAGCTTAGAGCCTGGAAACACCATATATTTT
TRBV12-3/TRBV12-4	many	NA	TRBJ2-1	CASRSSTSYNEQFF	TGTGCCAGCAGATCCTCGACTAGCTACAATGAGCAGTTCTTC
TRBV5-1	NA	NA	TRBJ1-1	CASSLGSQGITEAFF	TGCGCCAGCAGCTTGGGTTCACAGGGCATTACTGAAGCTTTCTTT
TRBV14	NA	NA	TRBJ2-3	CASSQDHHTDTQYF	TGTGCCAGCAGCCAAGATCACCACACAGATACGCAGTATTTT
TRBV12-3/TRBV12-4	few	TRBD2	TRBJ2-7	CASSLLHRGGYEQYF	TGTGCCAGCAGTTTACTCCACCGGGGGGGCTACGAGCAGTACTTC
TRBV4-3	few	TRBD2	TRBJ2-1	CASRSSVLREVEGRNEQFF	TGCGCCAGCAGATCCAGTGTTTTGCGGGAGGTTGAAGGAAGGAATGAGCAGTTCTTC
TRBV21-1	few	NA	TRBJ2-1	CASSRTPSSWSSYNEQFF	TGTGCCAGCAGCCGAACTCCTAGCAGTTGGAGCTCCTACAATGAGCAGTTCTTC
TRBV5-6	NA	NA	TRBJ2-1	CASSPGGQIYNEQFF	TGTGCCAGCAGCCCGGGGGGACAGATTTACAATGAGCAGTTCTTC
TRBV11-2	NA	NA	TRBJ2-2	CASSLVRAGELFF	TGTGCCAGCAGCTTAGTGCGAGCCGGGGAGCTGTTTTTT
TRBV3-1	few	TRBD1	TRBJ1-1	CASSQGQGARGFTEAFF	TGTGCCAGCAGCCAAGGACAGGGGGCGCGGGGTTTTACTGAAGCTTTCTTT
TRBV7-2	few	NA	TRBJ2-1	CASSLGTADNEQFF	TGTGCCAGCAGCTTAGGTACTGCCGACAATGAGCAGTTCTTC
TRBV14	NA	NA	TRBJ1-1	CASSYTGNTEAFF	TGTGCCAGCAGCTACACAGGCAACACTGAAGCTTTCTTT
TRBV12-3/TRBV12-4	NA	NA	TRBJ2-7	CASSFQLLYEQYF	TGTGCCAGCAGTTTCCAACTTCTCTACGAGCAGTACTTC
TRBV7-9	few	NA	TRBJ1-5	CASTILRDAIQPQHF	TGTGCCAGCACCATTCTCAGGGACGCTATTCAGCCCCAGCATTTT
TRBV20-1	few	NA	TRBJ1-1	CSASQGLNTEAFF	TGCAGTGCTAGTCAGGGATTGAACACTGAAGCTTTCTTT
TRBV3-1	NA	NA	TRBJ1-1	CASSQEGRHTEAFF	TGTGCCAGCAGCCAAGAGGGCAGACACACTGAAGCTTTCTTT
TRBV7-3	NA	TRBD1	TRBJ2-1	CASSLQGDYNEQFF	TGTGCCAGCAGCTTACAGGGGGACTACAATGAGCAGTTCTTC
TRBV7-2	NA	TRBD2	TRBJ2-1	CASSPGLAGGQSYNEQFF	TGTGCCAGCAGCCCGGGACTAGCGGGGGGGCAGTCCTACAATGAGCAGTTCTTC
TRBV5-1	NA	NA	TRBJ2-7	CASSLDPGGTYEQYF	TGCGCCAGCAGCTTGGACCCAGGGGGGACCTACGAGCAGTACTTC
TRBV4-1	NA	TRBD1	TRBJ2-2	CASSYDRGVGELFF	TGCGCCAGCAGCTACGACAGGGGGGTCGGGGAGCTGTTTTTT
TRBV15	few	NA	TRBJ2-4	CATSRDWGAAKNIQYF	TGTGCCACCAGCAGAGATTGGGGCGCGGCCAAAAACATTCAGTACTTC
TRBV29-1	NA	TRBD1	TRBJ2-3	CSVEAPGGGTDTQYF	TGCAGCGTTGAGGCCCCAGGGGGCGGCACAGATACGCAGTATTTT
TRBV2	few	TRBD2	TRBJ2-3	CASLDLAGGSTDTQYF	TGTGCCAGCCTCGACTTGGCGGGGGGGAGCACAGATACGCAGTATTTT
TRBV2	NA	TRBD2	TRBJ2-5	CASSRLAGEGRETQYF	TGTGCCAGCAGTCGACTAGCGGGAGAAGGCCGAGAGACCCAGTACTTC
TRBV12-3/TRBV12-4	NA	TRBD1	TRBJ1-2	CASRRTGKYGYTF	TGTGCCAGCAGACGGACAGGAAAGTATGGCTACACCTTC
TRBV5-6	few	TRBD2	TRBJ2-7	CASSLVGGGTYEQYF	TGTGCCAGCAGCTTGGTTGGGGGGGGAACCTACGAGCAGTACTTC
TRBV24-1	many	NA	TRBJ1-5	CATSDSGRGHNQPQHF	TGTGCCACCAGTGATTCGGGCAGGGGACACAATCAGCCCCAGCATTTT
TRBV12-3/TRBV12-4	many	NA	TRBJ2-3	CASSSRPRTDTQYF	TGTGCCAGCAGTTCGCGGCCGCGCACAGATACGCAGTATTTT
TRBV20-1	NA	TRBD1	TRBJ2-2	CSASLTTGATGELFF	TGCAGTGCTAGTCTTACGACAGGGGCCACCGGGGAGCTGTTTTTT
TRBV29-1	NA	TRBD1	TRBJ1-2	CSVKGGGDGYTF	TGCAGCGTTAAAGGAGGGGGCGATGGCTACACCTTC
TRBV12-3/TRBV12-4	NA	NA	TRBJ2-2	CASSLKHYTGELFF	TGTGCCAGCAGTTTAAAACACTACACCGGGGAGCTGTTTTTT
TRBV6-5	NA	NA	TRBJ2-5	CASSYGTPQTQYF	TGTGCCAGCAGTTACGGGACTCCCCAGACCCAGTACTTC
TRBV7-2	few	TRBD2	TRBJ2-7	CASSLELADAYEQYF	TGTGCCAGCAGCTTAGAACTAGCGGACGCGTACGAGCAGTACTTC
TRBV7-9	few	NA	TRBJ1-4	CASSVRGGDEKLFF	TGTGCCAGCAGCGTACGGGGTGGGGATGAAAAACTGTTTTTT
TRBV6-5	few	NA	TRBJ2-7	CASSYARFGEQYF	TGTGCCAGCAGTTACGCCAGGTTCGGCGAGCAGTACTTC
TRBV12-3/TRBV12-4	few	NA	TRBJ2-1	CATATLKQFF	TGTGCCACCGCGACCTTGAAGCAGTTCTTC
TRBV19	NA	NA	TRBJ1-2	CASMGTGSKANYGYTF	TGTGCCAGTATGGGGACGGGCAGTAAGGCTAACTATGGCTACACCTTC
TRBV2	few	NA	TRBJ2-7	CASSQIPQTYEQYF	TGTGCCAGCAGTCAGATCCCGCAGACCTACGAGCAGTACTTC
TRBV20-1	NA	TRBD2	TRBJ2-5	CSARDGEGPETQYF	TGCAGTGCTAGGGACGGGGAGGGCCCAGAGACCCAGTACTTC
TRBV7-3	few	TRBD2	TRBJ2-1	CASSRVSGLAKNEQFF	TGTGCCAGCAGCCGTGTTTCGGGACTAGCAAAGAATGAGCAGTTCTTC
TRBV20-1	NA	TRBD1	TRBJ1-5	CSASRGLNQPQHF	TGCAGTGCTAGCAGGGGGCTCAATCAGCCCCAGCATTTT
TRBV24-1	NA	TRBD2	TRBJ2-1	CATSDPSKWSGRRYEQFF	TGTGCCACCAGTGACCCCTCCAAGTGGAGCGGGAGAAGGTATGAGCAGTTCTTC
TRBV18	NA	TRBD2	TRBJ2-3	CASSRLAGGLDTQYF	TGTGCCAGCTCGCGGCTAGCGGGAGGATTAGATACGCAGTATTTT
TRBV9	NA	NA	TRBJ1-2	CASSASGGSLNYGYTF	TGTGCCAGCAGCGCCTCCGGGGGTTCGTTGAACTATGGCTACACCTTC
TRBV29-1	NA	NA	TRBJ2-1	CSAGGGAVRSYNEQFF	TGCAGCGCCGGAGGTGGGGCGGTAAGATCCTACAATGAGCAGTTCTTC
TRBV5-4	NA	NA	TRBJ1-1	CASSSARENTEAFF	TGTGCCAGCAGCTCCGCAAGGGAAAACACTGAAGCTTTCTTT
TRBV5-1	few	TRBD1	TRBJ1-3	CASSSAGQGGNTIYF	TGCGCCAGCAGCTCGGCGGGACAGGGTGGAAACACCATATATTTT
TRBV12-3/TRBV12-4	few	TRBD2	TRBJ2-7	CASASGRNYEQYF	TGTGCCAGCGCTAGCGGGAGGAACTACGAGCAGTACTTC
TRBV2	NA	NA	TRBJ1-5	CASDSVSNQPQHF	TGTGCCAGCGATTCCGTCTCCAATCAGCCCCAGCATTTT
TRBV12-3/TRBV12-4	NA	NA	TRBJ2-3	CASSPDTQYF	TGTGCCAGCAGTCCAGATACGCAGTATTTT
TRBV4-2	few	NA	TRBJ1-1	CASSQDPPGMNTEAFF	TGTGCCAGCAGCCAAGATCCGCCAGGAATGAACACTGAAGCTTTCTTT
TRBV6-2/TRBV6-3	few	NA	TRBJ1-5	CASSARDGFNQPQHF	TGTGCCAGCAGTGCTCGGGACGGCTTCAATCAGCCCCAGCATTTT
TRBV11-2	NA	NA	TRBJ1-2	CASSLGVEINYGYTF	TGTGCCAGCAGCTTAGGAGTCGAAATAAACTATGGCTACACCTTC
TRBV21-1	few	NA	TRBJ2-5	CASSNAGQLQETQYF	TGTGCCAGCAGCAATGCGGGACAGCTACAAGAGACCCAGTACTTC